The T cell receptor beta chain under discussion was sequenced for a study of blood T cell repertoires in COVID-19. Germline V gene lookup returns CDR1 KGHSH and CDR2 LQKENI. Trimming removed 2 bases at V and 1 base at J, with 12 bases between. The CDR3 extends over 16 amino acids. The method was immunoSEQ multiplex PCR; TCRdb's version includes in-frame clones alone and lacks a portion of them. The sample holds about 160,000 clones; 93% are singletons and the top ten take around 2%. The chain combines TRBV18 with TRBJ2-1; no reliable D call. The TCR originated in a woman in her sixties or seventies with COVID-19, enrolled during active disease. The specimen sequenced was peripheral blood. This CDR3 reads CASSPTIVASYNEQFF. In DNA, the CDR3 is TGTGCCAGCTCACCAACAATCGTAGCATCCTACAATGAGCAGTTCTTC.